Each of the 28 T cell receptor beta chains below was sequenced from the same sample in a study of shared clonotypes between healthy human individuals (dated by TCRdb to 2019 to 2021). Library preparation employed the immunoSEQ multiplex PCR assay. Drawn from immuneACCESS, this table holds only the in-frame rearrangements with V and J called that TCRdb kept. Clones are partly lost; checked studies trace under half to an unresolved V gene and leave the rest unexplained. Across this sample there are a few million clones, with about 92% seen only once. Jointly, the top ten make up 0.39% of the sample. What was sequenced was naive CD4+ T cells from PBMCs. The label giving this sample's cell subset or site can be read as: CD45RA+ positively selected. All receptors derive from a man aged 18 to 35 in good health. Some clones in this sample may be carry-over from other donors' samples.

The chain employs TRBV30 and TRBJ1-5; D remains unclear. Between the trimmed V and J ends, which lost 2 bases and 6 bases, there was a span of 20 bases. Germline loops: CDR1 GTSNPN, CDR2 SVGIG (reference sequence). The CDR3 length is 16 residues. The CDR3 sequence is CAWSKDPPQRGQPQHF. The CDR3 DNA is TGTGCCTGGAGTAAGGATCCCCCTCAGCGAGGTCAGCCCCAGCATTTT.

The rearrangement joins TRBV7-9 to TRBJ1-4, with 9 bases identical to TRBD1. The germline CDR1 and CDR2 sequences are SEHNR and FQNEAQ (reference sequence). The CDR3 has 16 amino acids. J gave up 3 bases and V 5 bases, and 7 bases lay outside the gene matches. The chain's CDR3 is CASSLGTGIPNEKLFF. The CDR3 DNA follows: TGTGCCAGCAGCCTCGGGACAGGGATACCTAATGAAAAACTGTTTTTT. Filled out from reference TRBV7-9 and TRBJ1-4, the complete variable domain reads DTGVSQNPRHKITKRGQNVTFRCDPISEHNRLYWYRQTLGQGPEFLTYFQNEAQLEKSRLLSDRFSAERPKGSFSTLEIQRTEQGDSAMYLCASSLGTGIPNEKLFFGSGTQLSVL.

The chain joins TRBV2 to TRBJ1-1; D gene unclear. The CDR3 consists of 11 residues. V was cut by 6 bases and J by 11 bases, with 13 bases left in between. Germline V gene data show CDR1 as SNHLY and CDR2 as FYNNEI. The CDR3 is CASSRWEEAFF. In DNA form, the CDR3 reads TGTGCCAGCAGCAGGTGGGAAGAGGCTTTCTTT.

This clone has more than one count but fewer than ten. The gene calls are TRBV2 and TRBJ1-1; D remains unclear. V gave up 1 base and J gave up 0 bases, with 6 bases separating them. Per germline, CDR1 SNHLY and CDR2 FYNNEI. The CDR3 runs to 14 residues. The CDR3 loop reads CASSEGQMNTEAFF. CDR3 coding DNA: TGTGCCAGCAGTGAAGGGCAGATGAACACTGAAGCTTTCTTT. Looking up the rest from reference TRBV2 and TRBJ1-1 gives the full variable domain: EPEVTQTPSHQVTQMGQEVILRCVPISNHLYFYWYRQILGQKVEFLVSFYNNEISEKSEIFDDQFSVERPDGSNFTLKIRSTKLEDSAMYFCASSEGQMNTEAFFGQGTRLTVV.

This chain links TRBV28 with TRBJ2-2; 7 positions match TRBD1. The ends lost 8 bases at V and 6 bases at J; junction bases unmatched: 15. This CDR3 region has 16 residues. Germline V gene data show CDR1 as MDHEN and CDR2 as SYDVKM. CDR3 in amino acids: CASFNRDSGSAGELFF. CDR3 sequence (DNA): TGTGCCAGCTTTAACAGGGACAGTGGATCCGCCGGGGAGCTGTTTTTT.

In this sample, this clone turned up a few times. This chain links TRBV19 with TRBJ1-1; 7 nucleotides match TRBD1. Germline V lookup: CDR1 LNHDA, CDR2 SQIVND (reference sequence). V lost 6 bases to trimming and J lost 1 base; unmatched junction nucleotides: 5. CDR3 length equals 14 residues. CDR3 nucleotides: TGTGCCAGTAGGGTAGGGGGCAGGAACACTGAAGCTTTCTTT. Protein sequence: CASRVGGRNTEAFF.

This sequence joins TRBV19 and TRBJ2-7; D is unclear. Per the germline V gene, CDR1 is LNHDA and CDR2 is SQIVND (reference sequence). V lost 3 bases to trimming and J lost 3 bases, with 15 bases between them. The CDR3 runs to 15 residues. The chain's CDR3 is CASSIVPGLHYEQYF. CDR3 in DNA: TGTGCCAGTAGTATTGTCCCCGGGCTACACTACGAGCAGTACTTC.

This clone was seen only once. V gene TRBV5-1 combines with J gene TRBJ1-1, with 7 bases matching TRBD1. Losses at the gene ends were 3 bases for V and 5 bases for J; bases not matched to a gene: 7. CDR3 length: 14 amino acids. The germline V gene has CDR1 SGHRS and CDR2 YFSETQ. CDR3 bases: TGCGCCAGCAGCTACCGCCGGGACAGTACTGAAGCTTTCTTT. Its translation is CASSYRRDSTEAFF. Using reference TRBV5-1 and TRBJ1-1 for the parts outside the CDR3, the full variable domain is KAGVTQTPRYLIKTRGQQVTLSCSPISGHRSVSWYQQTPGQGLQFLFEYFSETQRNKGNFPGRFSGRQFSNSRSEMNVSTLELGDSALYLCASSYRRDSTEAFFGQGTRLTVV.

This chain links TRBV7-9 with TRBJ2-5; D is unclear. The assigned J gene may be wrong: the sequence end matches TRBJ2-7 better. There are 14 residues in the CDR3. Germline V lookup: CDR1 SEHNR, CDR2 FQNEAQ (reference sequence). The CDR3 loop reads CASSSEEATYEQYF. DNA for the CDR3: TGTGCCAGCAGCTCAGAAGAGGCTACCTACGAGCAGTACTTC.

The rearrangement uses TRBV11-2 and TRBJ2-2, with no clear D. Germline CDR1 SGHAT, CDR2 FQNNGV. This CDR3 is 14 amino acids long. Trimming took 2 bases from V and 8 from J, leaving 12 bases between them. CDR3 sequence reads: CASSLLDRRGELFF. The CDR3 DNA reads TGTGCCAGCAGCTTACTTGACCGGAGAGGGGAGCTGTTTTTT.

The CDR3 DNA reads as TGTGCCAGTAGTAGACAACAGGGCATCAACTACTATGGCTACACCTTC. This gives the protein CASSRQQGINYYGYTF. This rearrangement joins TRBV19 to TRBJ1-2; D perhaps matches TRBD1 (6 bases). Trimming stripped 4 bases from V and 3 bases from J, with 18 bases between. This CDR3 is built from 16 residues. Germline CDR1 and CDR2: LNHDA and SQIVND (reference sequence).

The rearrangement links TRBV18 to TRBJ2-1; D ambiguous. The V end lost 0 bases, the J end lost 6 bases, and 9 bases lay between the germline ends. This CDR3 is built from 14 residues. The germline V gene encodes CDR1 KGHSH and CDR2 LQKENI. In nucleotides, the CDR3 is TGTGCCAGCTCACCACCACGGAACCGCAATGAGCAGTTCTTC. Its translation: CASSPPRNRNEQFF.

The V and J genes are TRBV2 and TRBJ1-1; TRBD1 matches 10 bases. Germline V gene sequence: CDR1 SNHLY, CDR2 FYNNEI. CDR3 length: 13 residues. After removal of 8 bases from V and 7 bases from J, the junction contained 7 bases not matched to a gene. CDR3 nucleotide sequence: TGTGCCAGCTCCCGGGACAGGGGCATTGAAGCTTTCTTT. It translates to CASSRDRGIEAFF.

This clone was seen a handful of times. The sample has other DNA sequences that encode this CDR3 too. V gene TRBV28 combines with J gene TRBJ1-1, with a tentative D call TRBD1 (5 bases). The CDR3 sequence is 12 residues long. Germline values: CDR1 MDHEN, CDR2 SYDVKM. The V and J ends lost 6 bases and 0 bases respectively, with 5 bases between them. CDR3 DNA sequence: TGTGCCAGCAGGACAGTGAACACTGAAGCTTTCTTT. This translates into CASRTVNTEAFF.

Details on this clone: The junction does not match germline at one end; this may be a read error. The chain has TRBV19 and TRBJ2-2, with TRBD2 identical over 10 bases. The CDR3 totals 18 residues. CDR1 is LNHDA, CDR2 SQIVND, per germline (reference sequence). CDR3 sequence reads: CATSLDIPGTSVSGELFF. The CDR3 DNA reads TGTGCCACTAGTCTTGACATACCCGGGACTAGCGTCTCCGGGGAGCTGTTTTTT. The variable domain in full, with the rest retrieved from reference TRBV19 and TRBJ2-2, is DGGITQSPKYLFRKEGQNVTLSCEQNLNHDAMYWYRQDPGQGLRLIYYSQIVNDFQKGDIAEGYSVSREKKESFPLTVTSAQKNPTAFYLCATSLDIPGTSVSGELFFGEGSRLTVL.

The chain employs TRBV10-3 and TRBJ1-1; D is ambiguous. The V end was cut by 4 bases, the J end by 0 bases, with 9 bases between. Germline values: CDR1 ENHRY, CDR2 SYGVKD. CDR3 length: 14 residues. The CDR3 spells CAISARRMNTEAFF. CDR3 sequence (DNA): TGTGCCATCAGTGCCAGACGTATGAACACTGAAGCTTTCTTT.

This chain links TRBV6-6 with TRBJ2-6; no definite D call. The V gene lost 9 bases and the J gene lost 4 bases, with 7 bases spanning the gap. From germline, CDR1 is MNHNY and CDR2 SVGAGI (reference sequence). The CDR3 extends over 12 amino acids. In DNA form, the CDR3 reads TGTGCCAGTGCCCCCGGGGCCAACGTCCTGACTTTC. This codes for CASAPGANVLTF.

The chain links TRBV28 to TRBJ2-7; D may be TRBD1 (6 bases). Germline-derived CDR1 and CDR2 are MDHEN and SYDVKM. V shed 4 bases and J shed 2 bases, with 15 bases lying between them. This CDR3 is built from 15 residues. The CDR3 DNA reads as TGTGCCAGCAGTTCCACAGGGATGAAGCCCTACGAGCAGTACTTC. Its translation: CASSSTGMKPYEQYF.

This chain links TRBV4-3 with TRBJ2-5; D is undetermined. The CDR3 spans 16 residues. The V gene lost 0 bases and the J gene lost 4 bases, with 15 bases spanning the gap. CDR1 is LGHNA, CDR2 YSLEER, per germline. Written as DNA, the CDR3 is TGCGCCAGCAGCCAAGAGTTACACCGAAGTGGAGAGACCCAGTACTTC. Translated, it gives CASSQELHRSGETQYF.

V is TRBV2 and J is TRBJ1-2, with a tentative D call TRBD1 (6 bases). This CDR3 region has 14 residues. The V end was cut by 1 base, the J end by 7 bases, with 13 bases between. The germline V gene has CDR1 SNHLY and CDR2 FYNNEI. The CDR3 DNA sequence: TGTGCCAGCAGTGAAGTACGGGGGGCGGGTGGCTACACCTTC. Residues: CASSEVRGAGGYTF.

This chain joins TRBV27 and TRBJ1-2, with a weak D call TRBD1 (6 bases). The CDR3 has 15 residues. Trimming removed 10 bases from V and 0 bases from J, with 18 bases in between. The germline V gene encodes CDR1 MNHEY and CDR2 SMNVEV (reference sequence). In DNA form, the CDR3 reads TGTGCCACCGGACTAAGGGGGGCCGCTAACTATGGCTACACCTTC. Amino acid sequence: CATGLRGAANYGYTF.

V is TRBV28 and J is TRBJ2-5, with 7 bases that match TRBD1. The J call is uncertain, as TRBJ2-7 better fits the DNA end. Germline CDR1 is MDHEN and CDR2 is SYDVKM. This CDR3 region has 15 residues. DNA for the CDR3: TGTGCCAGCAGTACTCTGGGACAGATGACCTACGAGCAGTACTTC. Amino acid sequence: CASSTLGQMTYEQYF.

V gene TRBV18 combines with J gene TRBJ1-3; D is unresolved. This CDR3 region has 17 residues. V was clipped by 0 bases and J by 0 bases, with 12 bases between them. Germline loops: CDR1 KGHSH, CDR2 LQKENI. DNA for the CDR3: TGTGCCAGCTCACCACCGGGTGAGGGCAACTCTGGAAACACCATATATTTT. Protein product: CASSPPGEGNSGNTIYF.

The chain couples TRBV11-3 to TRBJ2-5; the D is unclear. Trimming took off 1 base at V and 0 bases at J, with 15 bases between the two ends. Germline-derived CDR1 and CDR2 are SGHNT and YENEEA. The CDR3 covers 17 residues. The CDR3 nucleotides read TGTGCCAGCAGCTTAGTTGGGAACCGGTCATACCAAGAGACCCAGTACTTC. Amino acid sequence: CASSLVGNRSYQETQYF.

CDR3 sequence reads: CASSFGGGRSSYNEQFF. CDR3 nucleotides: TGCGCCAGCAGCTTTGGGGGGGGCCGAAGCTCCTACAATGAGCAGTTCTTC. The rearrangement uses TRBV5-1 and TRBJ2-1; tentative D call: TRBD2 (7 bases). The CDR3 totals 17 residues. The ends were cut back, 2 bases at V and 0 bases at J, with 15 bases in the middle. The germline gives CDR1 SGHRS, CDR2 YFSETQ.

This clone came up once. The V and J genes are TRBV11-2 and TRBJ2-2; D possibly corresponds to TRBD2 (5 bases). The CDR3 runs to 15 residues. CDR1 is SGHAT and CDR2 is FQNNGV in the germline V gene. V was shortened by 5 bases and J by 5 bases, with 15 bases between the two germline ends. In DNA form, the CDR3 reads TGTGCCAGCAGCCCCCCCCGGGATCGAACCGGGGAGCTGTTTTTT. This encodes CASSPPRDRTGELFF.

V and J are TRBV7-9 and TRBJ2-2; possible D gene TRBD1, 6 bases. The germline gives CDR1 SEHNR, CDR2 FQNEAQ (reference sequence). The V and J ends lost 6 bases and 0 bases respectively, with 11 bases between them. This CDR3 is built from 15 residues. In DNA, the CDR3 is TGTGCCAGCAGATCCGGGACACCGAACACCGGGGAGCTGTTTTTT. Encoded protein: CASRSGTPNTGELFF. Using reference TRBV7-9 and TRBJ2-2 for the parts outside the CDR3, the full variable domain is DTGVSQNPRHKITKRGQNVTFRCDPISEHNRLYWYRQTLGQGPEFLTYFQNEAQLEKSRLLSDRFSAERPKGSFSTLEIQRTEQGDSAMYLCASRSGTPNTGELFFGEGSRLTVL.

V and J are TRBV4-3 and TRBJ2-5, with D possibly matching TRBD1 (7 bases). Germline CDR1 and CDR2: LGHNA and YSLEER. V was cut by 1 base and J by 4 bases, with 13 bases left in between. The CDR3 runs to 15 residues. CDR3 DNA sequence: TGCGCCAGCAGCCAAGGCCGGGGGACAGCAGAGACCCAGTACTTC. It yields the protein CASSQGRGTAETQYF.